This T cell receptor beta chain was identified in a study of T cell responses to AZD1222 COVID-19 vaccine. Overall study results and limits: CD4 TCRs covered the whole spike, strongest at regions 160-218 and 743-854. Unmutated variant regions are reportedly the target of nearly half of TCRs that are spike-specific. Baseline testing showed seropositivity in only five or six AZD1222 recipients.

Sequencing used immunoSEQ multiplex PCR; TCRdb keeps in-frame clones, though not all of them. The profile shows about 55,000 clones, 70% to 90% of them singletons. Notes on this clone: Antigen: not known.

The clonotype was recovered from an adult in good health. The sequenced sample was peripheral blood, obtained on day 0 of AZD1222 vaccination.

For the CDR3, the DNA is TGTGCCAGCAGCTTAGGGACGAGAGAAAAACTGTTTTTT. The encoded protein is CASSLGTREKLFF. V is TRBV7-8 and J is TRBJ1-4; D uncertain. With 1 base removed from V and 8 bases from J, the gap between germline ends came to 8 bases. Germline lookup yields CDR1 SGHVS and CDR2 FQNEAQ. The CDR3 consists of 13 residues.